The entry below gives a single T cell receptor (beta chain) sequence along with its context. The antigen is not known. Both 60 Vbeta primers and 13 Jbeta primers went into the PCR. Authors' methods: The count from a later analysis was 65 million to 90 million unique TCR beta chains, some 12 million of them shared. The repertoire was sequenced with immunoSEQ multiplex PCR; TCRdb's copy has only in-frame clones and lacks some. The V and J calls and clone size come from that table; D and trimming were worked out from the DNA. The listing contains 110,000 to 150,000 clones. These data come from a study of cytomegalovirus exposure and HLA in healthy donors. General observations from the study: HLA alleles showed associations with roughly 17,000 TCR beta sequences in a later analysis, at a 0.05 false discovery rate.

Germline V gene lookup returns CDR1 SEHNR and CDR2 FQNEAQ (reference sequence). This CDR3 contains 16 residues. Trimming at V came to 5 bases and at J to 5 bases, leaving 11 bases not matched to a gene. The clonotype comes from a man aged 35 to 55 in good health and CMV-seronegative. The sequenced sample consisted of PBMCs. The chain joins TRBV7-9 to TRBJ1-4; 7 positions agree with TRBD1. The CDR3: CASSRRSGTENEKLFF. The CDR3 DNA sequence: TGTGCCAGCAGCCGAAGATCCGGGACAGAGAATGAAAAACTGTTTTTT.